A selection of T cell receptor beta chains follows, all from one sample in a study of T cells in localized non-small cell lung cancer. Assay used: immunoSEQ multiplex PCR; TCRdb lists only in-frame clones, some missing. The sample lists approximately 21,000 clones, around 90% occurring once. Sequenced material: peripheral blood mononuclear cells, taken before any cancer treatment. The receptor set was obtained from a male donor aged 60 or over with stage II lung adenocarcinoma. CDR3s include the opening cysteine and the closing phenylalanine or tryptophan. The D gene is left open where the match is weak. Clone size is not always given. Where it is, it says once, few, many or a class for expanded clones.

V	D	size	J	DNA	CDR3
TRBV11-1	-	-	TRBJ2-3	TGTGCCAGCAGCTTAGACTACAGGGCCTGGGATACGCAGTATTTT	CASSLDYRAWDTQYF
TRBV25-1	-	-	TRBJ2-7	TGTGCCAGCAGTGGACCTACCTACGAGCAGTACTTC	CASSGPTYEQYF
TRBV5-4	-	-	TRBJ1-3	TGTGCCAGCAGCTCGGGGCACAGGCTCTCTGGAAACACCACATATTTT	CASSSGHRLSGNTTYF
TRBV18	-	few	TRBJ1-2	TGTGCCAGCTCACCAGGATCGCACTATGGCTACACCTTC	CASSPGSHYGYTF
TRBV19	-	few	TRBJ2-5	TGTGCCAGTAGTACACAAGGCGGGACCCAGTACTTC	CASSTQGGTQYF
TRBV5-1	-	-	TRBJ2-3	TGCGCCAGCAGCTTGGAAGGGGGGGATACGCAGTATTTT	CASSLEGGDTQYF
TRBV29-1	TRBD1	-	TRBJ1-1	TGCAGCGTCGACAGACAGGGACAGGGAGGGAACACTGAAGCTTTCTTT	CSVDRQGQGGNTEAFF
TRBV6-1	TRBD2	-	TRBJ2-2	TGTGCCACCGATCGACTAGCGGGAGACACCGGGGAGCTGTTTTTT	CATDRLAGDTGELFF
TRBV7-9	TRBD1	-	TRBJ2-7	TGTGCCAGCAGCTTTCCCCAGGGGGCTAAGGGCGAGCAGTACTTC	CASSFPQGAKGEQYF
TRBV10-3	TRBD2	-	TRBJ2-2	TGTGCCATCAGGAGGGGACTAGCGGGAGAGGGGTCCGGGGAGCTGTTTTTT	CAIRRGLAGEGSGELFF
TRBV9	-	once	TRBJ2-1	TGTGCCAGCAGCGTAGAGGGCAATGAGCAGTTCTTC	CASSVEGNEQFF
TRBV7-2	TRBD2	-	TRBJ2-3	TGTGCCAGCAGCCCCCAACTAGCGGGAGATGGGGATACGCAGTATTTT	CASSPQLAGDGDTQYF
TRBV19	-	-	TRBJ2-1	TGTGCCAGTAGTATTAGGGGGGAGGGCAAAAATGAGCAGTTCTTC	CASSIRGEGKNEQFF
TRBV19	TRBD2	-	TRBJ2-7	TGTGCCAGTAGTATTCGGGAGGGTTCCCTGGTGCAGTACTTC	CASSIREGSLVQYF
TRBV7-9	-	-	TRBJ1-3	TGTGCCAGTGGGGGGCTAGGCCCGACCTCTGGAAACACCATATATTTT	CASGGLGPTSGNTIYF
TRBV18	-	-	TRBJ1-3	TGTGCCAGCTCACCATCGCCTATCAGGGGAAACACCATATATTTT	CASSPSPIRGNTIYF
TRBV10-1	TRBD2	-	TRBJ2-3	TGCGCCAGCAGTGTGTCTAGCGGGATGGGCAATACGCAGTATTTT	CASSVSSGMGNTQYF
TRBV11-2	-	-	TRBJ2-3	TGTGCCAGCAGCCCGTGGGGGGATACGCAGTATTTT	CASSPWGDTQYF
TRBV27	-	-	TRBJ1-2	TGTGCCAGCAGTCCTTTAGCACTTTATGGCTACACCTTC	CASSPLALYGYTF
TRBV28	-	-	TRBJ1-2	TGTGCCAGCAGTTATGCACGGAAGGGCTACACCTTC	CASSYARKGYTF
TRBV6-6	-	-	TRBJ1-2	TGTGCCAGCAGCCCTGTACAGGGAACCCTATCCGGCTACACCTTC	CASSPVQGTLSGYTF
TRBV18	-	-	TRBJ1-1	TGTGCCAGCTCACAACAGTCGAACACTGAAGCTTTCTTT	CASSQQSNTEAFF
TRBV4-1	-	-	TRBJ2-1	TGCGCCAGCAGCCAAGAGAGGGGTTCTAGCTCCTACAATGAGCAGTTCTTC	CASSQERGSSSYNEQFF
TRBV5-1	-	-	TRBJ1-6	TGCGCCAGCAGCTTGAAGGAAATTAATTCACCCCTCCACTTT	CASSLKEINSPLHF
TRBV5-4	-	-	TRBJ2-7	TGTGCCAGCAGGCGAACCGGGGCCGACGAGCAGTACTTC	CASRRTGADEQYF
TRBV4-2	-	once	TRBJ1-1	TGTGCCAGCAGCCAGAACAGGGTGTTGACTGAAGCTTTCTTT	CASSQNRVLTEAFF
TRBV18	-	-	TRBJ2-5	TGTGCCAGCTCACCCGGTGTCCTCCAGTACTTC	CASSPGVLQYF
TRBV5-1	-	once	TRBJ1-1	TGCGCCAGCAGCTTGGCCACGGCGAACACTGAAGCTTTCTTT	CASSLATANTEAFF
TRBV5-1	-	-	TRBJ2-5	TGCGCCAGCAGCGAATCGACGCCGTCCTGGGAGACCCAGTACTTC	CASSESTPSWETQYF
TRBV15	-	-	TRBJ1-4	TGTGCCACCAGCAGGAGTTTGGATGAAAAACTGTTTTTT	CATSRSLDEKLFF
TRBV5-4	TRBD1	-	TRBJ2-2	TGTGCCAGCAGCTCCGGACAGGGAGTCGGAACCGGGGAGCTGTTTTTT	CASSSGQGVGTGELFF
TRBV18	-	-	TRBJ1-1	TGTGCCAGCTCACCCGGACTTTCTGAAGCTTTCTTT	CASSPGLSEAFF
TRBV28	-	-	TRBJ1-2	TGTGCCAGCATTAGGAGGCAGCCTCCCTATGGCTACACCTTC	CASIRRQPPYGYTF
TRBV10-2	-	-	TRBJ1-5	TGCGCCAGCAGGGAATCACAGGGTCAGCCCCAGCATTTT	CASRESQGQPQHF